The 11 T cell receptor beta chains below all came from one sample that was sequenced in a study of identical twins. TCRdb passed the 5' RACE reads through MiXCR, listing each CDR3 protein once. The table lists hundreds of thousands of distinct CDR3 sequences, around 5.7% of them singletons. The sequencing input was naive T cells sorted from blood. The receptors derive from a man aged 18-30 years in good health.

This clonotype turned up a few times. The CDR3 loop is CASSLDLGNTIYF. Written as DNA, the CDR3 is TGTGCCAGCAGCTTAGATCTGGGAAACACCATATATTTT. V is TRBV7-9 and J is TRBJ1-3; D unclear. Germline assignment: CDR1 SEHNR and CDR2 FQNEAQ (reference sequence). This CDR3 region has 13 residues. V dropped 1 base and J dropped 4 bases, with 5 bases sitting between them.

The table lists this clonotype with a few counts. The chain links TRBV10-3 to TRBJ2-7; the D gene is possibly TRBD1 (6 bases). Germline CDR1 and CDR2: ENHRY and SYGVKD. The V end was cut by 4 bases, the J end by 6 bases, with 16 bases between. The CDR3 contains 14 residues. The DNA of the CDR3 is TGTGCCATCAGTGTTACCCCCGAAGGGGGCGAGCAGTACTTC. It codes for CAISVTPEGGEQYF.

The chain joins TRBV14 to TRBJ2-7; the match to TRBD2 covers 12 bases. The CDR3 sequence is 16 residues long. Germline CDR1 SGHDN, CDR2 FVKESK. With V trimmed by 3 bases and J by 4 bases, 7 bases remained unmatched. CDR3 bases: TGTGCCAGCAGCCACCCGACTAGCGGGAGTCCTTACGAGCAGTACTTC. Amino acids: CASSHPTSGSPYEQYF.

V usage is TRBV18 and J usage is TRBJ2-1; 8 bases line up with TRBD1. The CDR3 length is 17 residues. Germline-derived CDR1 and CDR2 are KGHSH and LQKENI. After removal of 3 bases from V and 6 bases from J, the junction contained 13 bases not matched to a gene. The CDR3 DNA is TGTGCCAGCTCACCTATACGGACAGGGCGGGCCTCCAATGAGCAGTTCTTC. Protein sequence: CASSPIRTGRASNEQFF.

This clonotype showed up many times. CDR3 region: CASSAKSGRARNEQFF. DNA for the CDR3: TGTGCCAGCAGCGCAAAGAGCGGGAGGGCCAGAAATGAGCAGTTCTTC. The chain uses TRBV7-2 and TRBJ2-1; the match to TRBD2 covers 10 bases. The CDR3 consists of 16 residues. CDR1 and CDR2 (germline): SGHTA, FQGNSA. V gave up 5 bases and J gave up 7 bases; unmatched junction bases: 11.

A note on this clonotype: A much larger clone lies a single base off, so this may be a read error. This chain links TRBV7-2 with TRBJ2-7; 7 bases line up with TRBD2. The germline gives CDR1 SGHTA, CDR2 FQGNSA. V dropped 8 bases and J dropped 4; count of bases not matched to a gene: 11. The CDR3 is made up of 14 amino acids. Here the CDR3 reads CASLKRDGPYEQYF. DNA for the CDR3: TGTGCCAGCTTGAAGCGGGACGGCCCTTACGAGCAGTACTTC.

This clonotype occurred many times. This chain joins TRBV7-8 and TRBJ2-3; D gene ambiguous. The CDR3 is made up of 15 amino acids. V gave up 7 bases and J gave up 2 bases, with 16 bases separating them. CDR1 and CDR2 from the germline V gene are SGHVS and FQNEAQ. The CDR3 protein is CASIHTASPTDTQYF. CDR3 DNA sequence: TGTGCCAGCATCCATACCGCAAGTCCCACAGATACGCAGTATTTT.

This clonotype was counted at least ten times. The CDR3 coding sequence is TGTGCCAGCAGCCACCGGGACAACAATGAGCAGTTCTTC. It codes for CASSHRDNNEQFF. The rearrangement joins TRBV14 to TRBJ2-1, with D perhaps matching TRBD1 (6 bases). CDR3 length equals 13 residues. Germline CDR1 and CDR2: SGHDN and FVKESK. Deletions cut 3 bases from V and 5 bases from J, with 8 bases between.

This clonotype was detected many times. The chain joins TRBV5-1 to TRBJ2-1, with D uncertain. The CDR3 consists of 13 residues. The germline V and J ends were trimmed by 2 bases and 6 bases, with 9 bases remaining between them. Germline V lookup: CDR1 SGHRS, CDR2 YFSETQ. This chain's CDR3 is CASSLGNPNEQFF. The CDR3 DNA reads as TGCGCCAGCAGCTTAGGGAATCCCAATGAGCAGTTCTTC.

This clonotype came up many times. This rearrangement joins TRBV29-1 to TRBJ2-5; D remains unclear. Trimming removed 5 bases from V and 4 bases from J, with 8 bases in between. Germline V lookup: CDR1 SQVTM, CDR2 ANQGSEA. The CDR3 sequence is 11 residues long. The CDR3 DNA follows: TGCAGCGTTTACCCTGGAGAGACCCAGTACTTC. Amino acid sequence: CSVYPGETQYF. Together with reference TRBV29-1 and TRBJ2-5, the CDR3 gives the full variable domain: SAVISQKPSRDICQRGTSLTIQCQVDSQVTMMFWYRQQPGQSLTLIATANQGSEATYESGFVIDKFPISRPNLTFSTLTVSNMSPEDSSIYLCSVYPGETQYFGPGTRLLVL.

The chain couples TRBV18 to TRBJ1-3; D unresolved. The CDR3 contains 15 residues. The germline V and J ends were trimmed by 6 bases and 0 bases, with 12 bases remaining between them. CDR1 is KGHSH, CDR2 LQKENI, per germline. The CDR3 loop is CASSPPTDSGNTIYF. The DNA of the CDR3 is TGTGCCAGCTCTCCCCCCACGGACTCTGGAAACACCATATATTTT.